Listed here are 27 T cell receptor beta chains from one sample, sequenced in a study of T cell responses to AZD1222 COVID-19 vaccine. Sequencing used immunoSEQ multiplex PCR; TCRdb keeps in-frame clones, though not all of them. The sample holds roughly 150,000 clones, 92% seen once. The source material was peripheral blood, sampled 28 days after the second AZD1222 dose. The receptors were gathered from an adult who received the AZD1222 COVID-19 vaccine.

V gene TRBV12-3 or TRBV12-4 combines with J gene TRBJ1-1, with TRBD1 matching 8 bases. The CDR3 spans 12 residues. V lost 5 bases to trimming and J lost 5 bases; unmatched junction nucleotides: 1. In nucleotides, the CDR3 is TGTGCCAGCAGTCGACAGGGGACTGAAGCTTTCTTT. It specifies CASSRQGTEAFF.

The CDR3 DNA sequence: TGTGCCAGCAGGCTGACTCGGACAGGGGACAATGAGCAGTTCTTC. This sequence encodes CASRLTRTGDNEQFF. The V gene is TRBV6-5, the J gene TRBJ2-1; TRBD1 aligns across 9 bases. Germline V lookup: CDR1 MNHEY, CDR2 SVGAGI. CDR3 length: 15 amino acids. Germline trimming cut 6 bases from V and 5 bases from J; bases unmatched to any gene: 8.

J is TRBJ1-2 and V is TRBV30, with 7 bases fitting TRBD1. This CDR3 is 13 amino acids long. Trimming removed 2 bases from V and 6 bases from J; junction bases left unmatched: 6. CDR1 is GTSNPN and CDR2 is SVGIG in the germline V gene (reference sequence). CDR3 DNA sequence: TGTGCCTGGAGTTCAGGGGGTATAGATGGCTACACCTTC. Translation gives CAWSSGGIDGYTF. Variable domain in full (rest from reference TRBV30 and TRBJ1-2): SQTIHQWPATLVQPVGSPLSLECTVEGTSNPNLYWYRQAAGRGLQLLFYSVGIGQISSEVPQNLSASRPQDRQFILSSKKLLLSDSGFYLCAWSSGGIDGYTFGSGTRLTVV.

The chain employs TRBV4-1 and TRBJ1-4, with no clear D. V shed 3 bases and J shed 8 bases, with 7 bases lying between them. CDR3 length: 12 amino acids. Germline V gene sequence: CDR1 MGHRA, CDR2 YSYEKL. The CDR3 DNA sequence: TGCGCCAGCAGCCAGAGCAGGGAAAAACTGTTTTTT. This sequence encodes CASSQSREKLFF.

V gene TRBV6-5 combines with J gene TRBJ2-7; tentatively, D is TRBD2 (6 bases). This CDR3 region has 15 residues. CDR1 MNHEY and CDR2 SVGAGI come from the germline V gene. Trimming removed 1 base at V and 6 bases at J, with 16 bases between. DNA for the CDR3: TGTGCCAGCAGTTACTGGGCGGGACTCCGGGGCGAGCAGTACTTC. It translates to CASSYWAGLRGEQYF.

This sequence joins TRBV10-3 and TRBJ1-3, with D uncertain. The length of the CDR3 is 13 residues. Between the trimmed V and J ends, which lost 4 bases and 4 bases, there was a span of 8 bases. Germline V gene data show CDR1 as ENHRY and CDR2 as SYGVKD. CDR3 sequence: CAISAGKGNTIYF. The DNA for the CDR3 is TGTGCCATCAGTGCTGGGAAAGGAAACACCATATATTTT.

The V call is TRBV20-1, the J call TRBJ2-1, with D unclear. V was shortened by 1 base and J by 10 bases, with 5 bases between the two germline ends. Germline V CDR1 and CDR2: DFQATT, SNEGSKA (reference sequence). The CDR3 has 10 amino acids. The chain's CDR3 is CSARVVEQFF. CDR3 coding DNA: TGCAGTGCTAGAGTGGTCGAGCAGTTCTTC.

The gene calls are TRBV15 and TRBJ1-4; 8 bases agree with TRBD1. The germline V gene encodes CDR1 LNHNV and CDR2 YYDKDF (reference sequence). The trim removed 3 bases at V and 4 bases at J, leaving 1 base unmatched. The CDR3 totals 14 residues. CDR3 DNA sequence: TGTGCCACCAGCAGGGACAGGGTTAATGAAAAACTGTTTTTT. This encodes CATSRDRVNEKLFF.

Notes on this clone: Other DNA sequences within the sample encode an identical CDR3. The CDR3 DNA follows: TGTGCCAGCAGCGTAGCCCCAGGAAACACCATATATTTT. This sequence encodes CASSVAPGNTIYF. The V and J genes are TRBV9 and TRBJ1-3; D is unclear. Germline CDR1 and CDR2: SGDLS and YYNGEE. V was clipped by 0 bases and J by 4 bases, with 5 bases between them. This CDR3 is built from 13 residues.

V usage is TRBV6-5 and J usage is TRBJ1-2, with D unresolved. The germline gives CDR1 MNHEY, CDR2 SVGAGI. V lost 6 bases and J 1 base, leaving 12 bases between the germline ends. The CDR3 is made up of 14 amino acids. CDR3 in DNA: TGTGCCAGCAGCTCACCCCGGAATAACTATGGCTACACCTTC. Protein sequence: CASSSPRNNYGYTF.

This chain joins TRBV9 and TRBJ2-3; 11 nucleotides match TRBD2. V lost 1 base to trimming and J lost 2 bases; unmatched junction nucleotides: 12. CDR1 SGDLS and CDR2 YYNGEE come from the germline V gene. The CDR3 totals 19 residues. The CDR3 DNA follows: TGTGCCAGCAGCGTACAGGCTAGCGGGGGGCCCCGCAACACAGATACGCAGTATTTT. This encodes CASSVQASGGPRNTDTQYF.

This clone was observed a handful of times. This chain connects TRBV27 to TRBJ1-1; TRBD1 matches 7 bases. The CDR3 sequence is 16 residues long. In germline, CDR1 is MNHEY, CDR2 SMNVEV (reference sequence). Germline trimming cut 4 bases from V and 11 bases from J; bases unmatched to any gene: 19. CDR3 DNA: TGTGCCAGCAGTTCGCTTGGGGGACAGTCTGGTAGGCGGGCTTTCTTT. Its protein is CASSSLGGQSGRRAFF.

This chain links TRBV6-5 with TRBJ1-1, with 10 bases fitting TRBD1. CDR3 size: 13 residues. Unmatched junction bases numbered 4, after V lost 5 bases and J lost 7 bases. Germline V gives CDR1 MNHEY, CDR2 SVGAGI. DNA of the CDR3: TGTGCCAGCAGTAGGGACAGGGGACTTGAAGCTTTCTTT. This translates into CASSRDRGLEAFF.

The V call is TRBV9, the J call TRBJ1-1; D gene uncertain. The CDR3 loop spans 10 amino acids. Between the trimmed V and J ends, which lost 7 bases and 10 bases, there was a span of 11 bases. Germline V gives CDR1 SGDLS, CDR2 YYNGEE. CDR3 nucleotides: TGTGCCAGCCCAGCCTGGGGAGCTTTCTTT. Its protein product is CASPAWGAFF. The full variable domain, in which reference TRBV9 and TRBJ1-1 provide the parts outside the CDR3, is DSGVTQTPKHLITATGQRVTLRCSPRSGDLSVYWYQQSLDQGLQFLIQYYNGEERAKGNILERFSAQQFPDLHSELNLSSLELGDSALYFCASPAWGAFFGQGTRLTVV.

The chain combines TRBV5-6 with TRBJ1-2; D call uncertain. CDR1 SGHDT and CDR2 YYEEEE come from the germline V gene. Trimming took off 3 bases at V and 4 bases at J, with 13 bases between the two ends. This CDR3 contains 14 residues. The CDR3 sequence is CASSSLGVSYGYTF. CDR3 DNA: TGTGCCAGCAGCTCTCTTGGAGTAAGCTATGGCTACACCTTC.

The chain carries TRBV11-2 and TRBJ2-3, with 7 bases that match TRBD2. The CDR3 spans 14 residues. With V trimmed by 6 bases and J by 2 bases, 5 bases remained unmatched. Per germline, CDR1 SGHAT and CDR2 FQNNGV. The CDR3 region has the DNA TGTGCCAGCAGGACAGCGGGGAACACAGATACGCAGTATTTT. It translates to CASRTAGNTDTQYF.

The chain joins TRBV12-3 or TRBV12-4 to TRBJ1-6; D remains ambiguous. Deletions cut 3 bases from V and 13 bases from J, with 13 bases between. The CDR3 contains 13 residues. For the CDR3, the DNA is TGTGCCAGCAGTTTGGGTTCCCGACGCCCCCTCCACTTT. It translates to CASSLGSRRPLHF.

This clone was detected a few times. The chain has TRBV19 and TRBJ1-4; D uncertain. The CDR3 is 15 residues long. The germline CDR1 and CDR2 sequences are LNHDA and SQIVND (reference sequence). The V end lost 7 bases, the J end lost 3 bases, and 15 bases lay between the germline ends. The DNA of the CDR3 is TGTGCCAGTAACCCTGGACTGACGGCTAATGAAAAACTGTTTTTT. Translated: CASNPGLTANEKLFF. The full variable domain, rest sourced from reference TRBV19 and TRBJ1-4, is DGGITQSPKYLFRKEGQNVTLSCEQNLNHDAMYWYRQDPGQGLRLIYYSQIVNDFQKGDIAEGYSVSREKKESFPLTVTSAQKNPTAFYLCASNPGLTANEKLFFGSGTQLSVL.

This chain uses TRBV29-1 with TRBJ2-5; D is uncertain. The CDR3 has 12 amino acids. V gave up 6 bases and J gave up 0 bases, with 8 bases separating them. The germline V gene encodes CDR1 SQVTM and CDR2 ANQGSEA. The CDR3 reads CSVAQNQETQYF. The DNA for the CDR3 is TGCAGCGTAGCACAGAACCAAGAGACCCAGTACTTC.

The chain combines TRBV11-2 with TRBJ2-7; D not certain. CDR3 length: 13 amino acids. The germline V gene encodes CDR1 SGHAT and CDR2 FQNNGV. V lost 2 bases and J lost 7, with 12 bases in between. CDR3 sequence reads: CASSLSARQEQYF. DNA of the CDR3: TGTGCCAGCAGCTTATCGGCTAGGCAAGAGCAGTACTTC.

The rearrangement links TRBV5-4 to TRBJ1-2, with TRBD1 matching 8 bases. The CDR3 contains 14 residues. Germline V lookup: CDR1 SGHNT, CDR2 YYREEE (reference sequence). Unmatched junction bases numbered 5, after V lost 5 bases and J lost 2 bases. CDR3 sequence (DNA): TGTGCCAGCAGGACAGGGGAGGGGAACTATGGCTACACCTTC. Protein sequence: CASRTGEGNYGYTF.

This clone is a singleton in its sample. The chain employs TRBV29-1 and TRBJ1-3; D gene ambiguous. The CDR3 runs 14 residues. The germline gives CDR1 SQVTM, CDR2 ANQGSEA. Trimming stripped 2 bases from V and 0 bases from J, with 8 bases between. In DNA, the CDR3 is TGCAGCGTTGAACAGGTCGGCTCTGGAAACACCATATATTTT. It encodes CSVEQVGSGNTIYF.

This clone has a single count. This sequence joins TRBV3-1 (or the pseudogene TRBV3-2) and TRBJ1-4; no firm D call. Germline-derived CDR1 and CDR2 are LGHDT and YNNKEL (reference sequence). The CDR3 is made up of 12 amino acids. Trimming removed 0 bases from V and 8 bases from J, with 4 bases in between. CDR3 loop: CASSQDQEKLFF. The CDR3 DNA reads TGTGCCAGCAGCCAAGATCAGGAAAAACTGTTTTTT.

CDR3: CASSPRRRTGTGHSGNTIYF. In DNA form, the CDR3 reads TGTGCCAGCTCACCTAGGCGGAGAACCGGGACAGGACACTCTGGAAACACCATATATTTT. The V call is TRBV18, the J call TRBJ1-3; TRBD1 aligns across 8 bases. CDR1 KGHSH and CDR2 LQKENI come from the germline V gene. J lost 0 bases, V lost 3 bases, and 16 bases had no gene match. The CDR3 length is 20 residues.

The chain couples TRBV2 to TRBJ1-2; D possibly corresponds to TRBD1 (6 bases). Trimming removed 6 bases at V and 4 bases at J, with 18 bases between. CDR1 and CDR2 (germline): SNHLY, FYNNEI. The CDR3 contains 15 residues. The DNA for the CDR3 is TGTGCCAGCAGCGGAGCAGGGGATAGGGGCTATGGCTACACCTTC. It encodes CASSGAGDRGYGYTF. Combining the CDR3 with reference TRBV2 and TRBJ1-2 gives the whole variable domain EPEVTQTPSHQVTQMGQEVILRCVPISNHLYFYWYRQILGQKVEFLVSFYNNEISEKSEIFDDQFSVERPDGSNFTLKIRSTKLEDSAMYFCASSGAGDRGYGYTFGSGTRLTVV.

The V call is TRBV6-6, the J call TRBJ1-5; the match to TRBD1 covers 8 bases. The junction had 18 bases not matched to a gene; V was cut back by 8 bases and J by 3 bases. The CDR3 has 18 amino acids. Germline CDR1 is MNHNY and CDR2 is SVGAGI (reference sequence). The CDR3 DNA sequence: TGTGCCAGCCGTCAGGAGACCGGACAGGGTGGGAACAATCAGCCCCAGCATTTT. This sequence encodes CASRQETGQGGNNQPQHF.

The rearrangement links TRBV9 to TRBJ2-6, with 7 bases lining up with TRBD2. V shed 0 bases, J shed 0 bases, and the junction held 6 bases outside the gene matches. From germline, CDR1 is SGDLS and CDR2 YYNGEE. CDR3 length: 18 amino acids. CDR3: CASSVGGGGTSGANVLTF. CDR3 bases: TGTGCCAGCAGCGTAGGGGGCGGGGGAACCTCTGGGGCCAACGTCCTGACTTTC.